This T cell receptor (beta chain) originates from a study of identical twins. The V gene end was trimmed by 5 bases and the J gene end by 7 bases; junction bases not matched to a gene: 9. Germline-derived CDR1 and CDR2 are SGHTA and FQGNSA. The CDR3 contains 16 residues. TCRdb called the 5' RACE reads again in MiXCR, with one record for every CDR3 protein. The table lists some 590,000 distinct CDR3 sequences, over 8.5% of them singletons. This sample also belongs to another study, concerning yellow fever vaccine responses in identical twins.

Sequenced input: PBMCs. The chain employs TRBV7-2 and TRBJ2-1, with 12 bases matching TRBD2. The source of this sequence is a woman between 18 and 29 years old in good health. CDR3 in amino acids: CASSPSGRDPGNEQFF. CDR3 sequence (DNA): TGTGCCAGCAGCCCTAGCGGGAGGGATCCGGGTAATGAGCAGTTCTTC.